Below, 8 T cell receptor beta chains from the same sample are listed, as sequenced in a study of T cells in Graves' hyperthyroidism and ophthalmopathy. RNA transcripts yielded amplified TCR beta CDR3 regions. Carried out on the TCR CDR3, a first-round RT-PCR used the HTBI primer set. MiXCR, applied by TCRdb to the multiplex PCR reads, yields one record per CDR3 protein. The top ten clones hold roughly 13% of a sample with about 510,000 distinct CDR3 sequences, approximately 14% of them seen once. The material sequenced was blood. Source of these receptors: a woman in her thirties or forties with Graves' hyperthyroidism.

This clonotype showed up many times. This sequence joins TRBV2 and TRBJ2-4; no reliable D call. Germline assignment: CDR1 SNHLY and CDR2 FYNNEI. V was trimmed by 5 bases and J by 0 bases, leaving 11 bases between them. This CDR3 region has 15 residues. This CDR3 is CASSKNGIAKNIQYF. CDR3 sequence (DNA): TGTGCCAGCAGTAAAAATGGGATAGCCAAAAACATTCAGTACTTC.

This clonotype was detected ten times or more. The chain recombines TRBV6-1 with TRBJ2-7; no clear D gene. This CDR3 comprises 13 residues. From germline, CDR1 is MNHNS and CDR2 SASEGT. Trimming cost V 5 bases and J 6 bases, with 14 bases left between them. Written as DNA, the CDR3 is TGTGCCAGCAGTTACGGTTCGGACCTCGAGCAGTACTTC. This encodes CASSYGSDLEQYF.

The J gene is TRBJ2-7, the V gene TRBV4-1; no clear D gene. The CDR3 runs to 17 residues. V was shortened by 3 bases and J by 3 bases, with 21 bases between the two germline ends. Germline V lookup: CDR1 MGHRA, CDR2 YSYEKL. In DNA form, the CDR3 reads TGCGCCAGCAGCCATCACATTAGCAGTGACACTTACTACGAGCAGTACTTC. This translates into CASSHHISSDTYYEQYF.

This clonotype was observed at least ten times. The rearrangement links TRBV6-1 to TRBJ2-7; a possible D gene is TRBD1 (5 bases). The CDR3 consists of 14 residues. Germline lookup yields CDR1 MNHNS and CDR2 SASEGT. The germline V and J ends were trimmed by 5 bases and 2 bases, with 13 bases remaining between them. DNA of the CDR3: TGTGCCAGCAGTTCTCCCGACAGTACCTACGAGCAGTACTTC. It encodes CASSSPDSTYEQYF.

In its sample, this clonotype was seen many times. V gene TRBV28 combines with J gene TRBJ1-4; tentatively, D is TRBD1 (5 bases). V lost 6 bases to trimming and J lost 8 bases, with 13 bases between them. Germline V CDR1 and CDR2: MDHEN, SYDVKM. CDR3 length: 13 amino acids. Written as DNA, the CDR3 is TGTGCCAGCAGCCGACGGGACGGGGAAAAACTGTTTTTT. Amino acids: CASSRRDGEKLFF.

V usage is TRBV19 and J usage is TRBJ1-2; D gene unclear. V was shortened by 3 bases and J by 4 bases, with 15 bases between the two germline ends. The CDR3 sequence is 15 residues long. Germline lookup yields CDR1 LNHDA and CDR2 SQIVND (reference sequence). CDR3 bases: TGTGCCAGTAGTATCCCGGCAGCCTTAACCTATGGCTACACCTTC. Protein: CASSIPAALTYGYTF.

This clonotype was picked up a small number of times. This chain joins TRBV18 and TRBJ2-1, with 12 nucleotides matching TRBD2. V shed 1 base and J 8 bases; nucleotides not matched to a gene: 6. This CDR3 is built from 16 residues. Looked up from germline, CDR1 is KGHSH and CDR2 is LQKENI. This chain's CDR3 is CASSPQTSGRPHEQFF. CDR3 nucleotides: TGTGCCAGCTCACCACAGACTAGCGGGAGACCCCATGAGCAGTTCTTC.

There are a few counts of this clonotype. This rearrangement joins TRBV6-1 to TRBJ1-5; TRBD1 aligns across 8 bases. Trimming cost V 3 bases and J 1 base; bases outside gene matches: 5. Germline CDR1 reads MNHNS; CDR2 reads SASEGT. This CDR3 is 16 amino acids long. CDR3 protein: CASSDPRTGSNQPQHF. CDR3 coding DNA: TGTGCCAGCAGTGATCCCCGGACAGGGAGCAATCAGCCCCAGCATTTT.